The rows below give T cell receptor beta chains drawn from one sample of a study of cytomegalovirus exposure and HLA in healthy donors. Only in-frame clones appear in the TCRdb table, and some are missing; sequencing was by immunoSEQ multiplex PCR. In the table there are 65,000 to 85,000 clones, over 9% of which are singletons. Source material: PBMCs. All receptors derive from a man in his sixties in good health and CMV-seropositive. The CDR3 runs from the conserved cysteine through the conserved F or W. D genes are given only for firm matches. Expanded clones get a size class; other rows say once, few or many, or leave the size out.

D,J,size,V,CDR3,DNA
.,TRBJ1-1,.,TRBV5-1,CASSFMQGPRTEAFF,TGCGCCAGCAGCTTTATGCAGGGCCCTAGGACTGAAGCTTTCTTT
.,TRBJ2-7,few,TRBV14,CASSPAASYEQYF,TGTGCCAGCAGCCCGGCGGCCTCCTACGAGCAGTACTTC
TRBD1,TRBJ1-2,.,TRBV28,CASKEGAGGYTF,TGTGCCAGCAAGGAGGGGGCGGGTGGCTACACCTTC
TRBD2,TRBJ2-3,.,TRBV7-7,CASSSGLAGGTSSTDTQYF,TGTGCTAGCAGTTCCGGACTAGCGGGTGGAACCTCTAGCACAGATACGCAGTATTTT
TRBD2,TRBJ2-3,.,TRBV10-3,CAISESGGGSTDTQYF,TGTGCCATCAGTGAGTCGGGGGGGGGATCCACAGATACGCAGTATTTT
TRBD2,TRBJ2-3,.,TRBV5-1,CASSSNPLAGGPDTQYF,TGCGCCAGCAGCTCGAACCCACTAGCGGGAGGGCCAGATACGCAGTATTTT
TRBD2,TRBJ2-7,.,TRBV30,CAWTREGPYEQYF,TGTGCTTGGACCCGGGAGGGCCCCTACGAGCAGTACTTC
.,TRBJ1-1,few,TRBV12-5,CASGLADTEAFF,TGTGCTAGTGGTTTGGCGGACACTGAAGCTTTCTTT
.,TRBJ1-1,.,TRBV29-1,CSVEEINTEAFF,TGCAGCGTTGAAGAAATAAACACTGAAGCTTTCTTT
.,TRBJ2-3,.,TRBV9,CASSVVGASADTQYF,TGTGCCAGCAGCGTAGTGGGGGCTTCGGCAGATACGCAGTATTTT
TRBD1,TRBJ2-7,.,TRBV10-3,CAISWGTGGHEQYF,TGTGCCATCAGTTGGGGGACAGGGGGCCACGAGCAGTACTTC
TRBD2,TRBJ2-2,.,TRBV28,CASSSGTSGRAGGELFF,TGTGCCAGCAGTTCCGGGACTAGCGGGAGGGCCGGCGGGGAGCTGTTTTTT
TRBD1,TRBJ2-3,.,TRBV2,CASRAASGTGEDTQYF,TGTGCCAGCAGAGCGGCCTCCGGGACAGGGGAAGATACGCAGTATTTT
.,TRBJ2-5,few,TRBV27,CASSFTRPGQETQYF,TGTGCCAGCAGTTTCACTCGCCCGGGCCAAGAGACCCAGTACTTC
.,TRBJ2-3,.,TRBV5-1,CASSFAQGTSTDTQYF,TGCGCCAGCAGCTTCGCCCAGGGAACTAGCACAGATACGCAGTATTTT
TRBD1,TRBJ1-1,few,TRBV7-6,CASSSLGTGNTEAFF,TGTGCCAGCAGCTCCCTCGGGACAGGGAACACTGAAGCTTTCTTT
TRBD2,TRBJ2-3,.,TRBV7-7,CASSPYPSGGEDTQYF,TGTGCTAGCAGCCCCTACCCCAGCGGGGGTGAAGATACGCAGTATTTT
.,TRBJ2-7,few,TRBV10-2,CASHLRGGYEQYF,TGCGCCAGCCACCTAAGGGGGGGCTACGAGCAGTACTTC
TRBD1,TRBJ1-1,few,TRBV5-8,CASSFMTGGYTEAFF,TGTGCCAGCAGCTTCATGACAGGGGGTTACACTGAAGCTTTCTTT
.,TRBJ1-3,few,TRBV5-1,CASTLGTSGSGNTIYF,TGCGCCAGCACCTTGGGGACATCAGGCTCTGGAAACACCATATATTTT
TRBD1,TRBJ1-3,few,TRBV2,CASRPTGAGNTIYF,TGTGCCAGCAGGCCGACAGGGGCTGGAAACACCATATATTTT
.,TRBJ1-2,.,TRBV30,CAWSADLVGNYGYTF,TGTGCCTGGAGTGCCGACTTAGTTGGGAACTATGGCTACACCTTC
.,TRBJ2-3,few,TRBV7-7,CASSLSTVTDTQYF,TGTGCTAGCAGCTTATCAACAGTCACAGATACGCAGTATTTT
.,TRBJ2-7,few,TRBV7-2,CASSLLGGGDRLSYEQYF,TGTGCCAGCAGCTTATTAGGCGGGGGCGACAGGCTTTCCTACGAGCAGTACTTC
.,TRBJ1-5,.,TRBV7-2,CASSATGWNQPQHF,TGTGCCAGCAGCGCAACAGGGTGGAATCAGCCCCAGCATTTT
.,TRBJ1-4,.,TRBV2,CASSEDSLLELFF,TGTGCCAGCAGTGAGGACAGTTTGTTGGAACTGTTTTTT
TRBD2,TRBJ2-5,few,TRBV27,CASRLAGVQETQYF,TGTGCCAGCAGGCTAGCGGGCGTACAAGAGACCCAGTACTTC
.,TRBJ1-2,.,TRBV5-6,CASSLAGGPSYTF,TGTGCCAGCAGCTTGGCTGGGGGCCCGAGCTACACCTTC
TRBD1,TRBJ1-6,.,TRBV6-5,CASSSDRGSDSPLHF,TGTGCCAGCAGTTCCGACAGGGGAAGTGATTCACCCCTCCACTTT
TRBD1,TRBJ2-1,.,TRBV25-1,CASSPTGTGRYYEQFF,TGTGCCAGCAGTCCTACCGGGACAGGGAGGTACTACGAGCAGTTCTTC
.,TRBJ1-3,.,TRBV28,CASSIIVTGSGNTIYF,TGTGCCAGCAGTATAATTGTAACGGGCTCTGGAAACACCATATATTTT
TRBD2,TRBJ2-3,.,TRBV23-1,CASPRGIAGGPHTQYF,TGCGCCAGCCCCCGGGGGATCGCGGGAGGGCCTCATACGCAGTATTTT
.,TRBJ1-1,.,TRBV28,CASTGAGGNTEAFF,TGTGCCAGCACCGGGGCGGGAGGGAACACTGAAGCTTTCTTT
TRBD1,TRBJ2-3,.,TRBV6-1,CASSEWWDRVGDTQYF,TGTGCCAGCAGTGAGTGGTGGGACAGGGTGGGAGATACGCAGTATTTT
TRBD1,TRBJ2-1,few,TRBV6-6,CASSNGQGPYNEQFF,TGTGCCAGCAGTAACGGACAGGGGCCCTACAATGAGCAGTTCTTC
.,TRBJ2-6,.,TRBV5-6,CASSLWNSPSGANVLTF,TGTGCCAGCAGCTTGTGGAACAGCCCCTCTGGGGCCAACGTCCTGACTTTC
.,TRBJ1-1,.,TRBV6-1,CASSEGRDTEAFF,TGTGCCAGCAGTGAAGGGCGGGACACTGAAGCTTTCTTT
.,TRBJ1-1,.,TRBV27,CASGDTRRSVEAFF,TGTGCCAGCGGGGACACGAGGAGATCGGTTGAAGCTTTCTTT
.,TRBJ2-2,.,TRBV28,CASSFGGGDPGELFF,TGTGCCAGCAGTTTCGGAGGGGGGGACCCCGGGGAGCTGTTTTTT
TRBD1,TRBJ2-7,few,TRBV4-1,CASSQTGTGRNEQYF,TGCGCCAGCAGCCAAACCGGGACAGGGAGGAACGAGCAGTACTTC
.,TRBJ1-3,.,TRBV28,CAGTRGNTIYF,TGTGCCGGTACGCGGGGAAACACCATATATTTT
.,TRBJ2-6,.,TRBV5-6,CASRRQDAFSGANVLTF,TGTGCCAGTCGGCGACAGGATGCCTTCTCTGGGGCCAACGTCCTGACTTTC
TRBD1,TRBJ1-5,few,TRBV18,CASSPGQGTNQPQHF,TGTGCCAGCTCACCGGGACAGGGGACCAATCAGCCCCAGCATTTT
.,TRBJ1-1,.,TRBV19,CASSVSLNTEAFF,TGTGCCAGTAGTGTCAGTTTGAACACTGAAGCTTTCTTT
.,TRBJ2-1,.,TRBV28,CASSPPEYNEQFF,TGTGCCAGCAGCCCCCCGGAGTACAATGAGCAGTTCTTC
TRBD1,TRBJ2-3,few,TRBV19,CASSGQGTDTQYF,TGTGCCAGTAGCGGACAGGGTACAGATACGCAGTATTTT
.,TRBJ1-2,.,TRBV2,CASSPTVANYGYTF,TGTGCCAGCAGTCCGACTGTAGCTAACTATGGCTACACCTTC
TRBD1,TRBJ1-4,few,TRBV19,CASSIRARQGEGKLFF,TGTGCCAGTAGTATTCGGGCCAGACAGGGAGAGGGAAAACTGTTTTTT
TRBD1,TRBJ2-5,few,TRBV5-1,CASSPGTAFTQETQYF,TGCGCCAGCAGCCCTGGGACAGCTTTCACCCAAGAGACCCAGTACTTC
TRBD1,TRBJ1-3,once,TRBV28,CASSLKGAGGNTIYF,TGTGCCAGCAGTTTAAAGGGGGCTGGGGGAAACACCATATATTTT
TRBD2,TRBJ2-1,few,TRBV28,CASWTSGRMDEQFF,TGTGCCAGCTGGACTAGCGGGAGGATGGATGAGCAGTTCTTC
TRBD2,TRBJ2-3,.,TRBV11-1,CASRGLADTQYF,TGTGCCAGCAGGGGACTAGCGGATACGCAGTATTTT
.,TRBJ2-6,few,TRBV28,CASSHTVLGANVLTF,TGTGCCAGCAGCCATACAGTCCTTGGGGCCAACGTCCTGACTTTC
TRBD1,TRBJ1-2,few,TRBV6-4,CASSGGQGRNYGYTF,TGTGCCAGCAGCGGTGGACAGGGCCGTAACTATGGCTACACCTTC
.,TRBJ2-1,few,TRBV5-4,CASSLDGNEQFF,TGTGCCAGCAGCTTGGACGGGAATGAGCAGTTCTTC
.,TRBJ1-1,.,TRBV29-1,CSVDNTYLTNTEAFF,TGCAGCGTGGACAACACGTACCTGACGAACACTGAAGCTTTCTTT
.,TRBJ1-1,.,TRBV9,CASSEKLRATEAFF,TGTGCCAGCAGCGAAAAACTCAGGGCCACTGAAGCTTTCTTT
.,TRBJ1-1,few,TRBV29-1,CSPGGEGAEAFF,TGCAGCCCTGGGGGGGAGGGGGCTGAAGCTTTCTTT